Listed below are T cell receptor beta chains from one sample, sequenced in a study of T cell responses to AZD1222 COVID-19 vaccine. Only in-frame clones appear in the TCRdb table, and some are missing; sequencing was by immunoSEQ multiplex PCR. The sample shows approximately 150,000 clones, 75% to 95% of them seen only once. The sample in question was peripheral blood, obtained 28 days after the second AZD1222 dose. The source is an adult who received the AZD1222 COVID-19 vaccine. Both conserved end residues are part of each CDR3. Size tells how often a clone was seen (once, few, many) or the class of an expanded clone, and some rows leave it out.

>TRBV30|-|TRBJ2-7
CAWSVGTGPVYEQYF
>TRBV6-1|-|TRBJ2-1
CASSENLAGGPRVDEQFF
>TRBV5-4|-|TRBJ2-1
CASSLKTSGGLYNEQFF
>TRBV18|-|TRBJ1-1
CASSIQTGGATEAFF
>TRBV3-1/TRBV3-2|once|TRBJ2-7
CASSQEGQAWQYF
>TRBV18|few|TRBJ2-7
CASSPRTGYYEQYF
>TRBV30|-|TRBJ1-4
CAWGFGHEKLFF
>TRBV27|-|TRBJ1-1
CASSYGRNTEAFF
>TRBV10-1|-|TRBJ1-2
CASSPGTNYGYTF
>TRBV5-1|-|TRBJ2-1
CASSLARGSWAYNEQFF
>TRBV2|-|TRBJ2-3
CAGLSGNGADTQYF
>TRBV13|-|TRBJ1-2
CASSLGQVLDYGYTF
>TRBV6-2/TRBV6-3|-|TRBJ1-2
CASSSDRGKFYGYTF
>TRBV19|-|TRBJ1-1
CAVEETGRTEAFF